The clone carrying this T cell receptor beta chain has a handful of counts. This sample was included in a study of cytomegalovirus exposure and HLA in healthy donors. J gave up 0 bases and V 4 bases, and 6 bases lay outside the gene matches. CDR3 length: 16 amino acids. Germline CDR1 reads SGHRS; CDR2 reads YFSETQ. The PCR used 60 Vbeta and 13 Jbeta primers. Some clones are missing from TCRdb's copy, which holds only in-frame ones; the method was immunoSEQ multiplex PCR. The sample shows 150,000 or so clones, around 73% of them seen only once. The source is a woman between 18 and 29 years old in good health and CMV-seronegative. The V and J genes are TRBV5-1 and TRBJ2-2; 7 nucleotides agree with TRBD1. Sequenced: PBMCs. The CDR3 reads CASSRETGPNTGELFF. In nucleotides, the CDR3 is TGCGCCAGCAGCAGAGAGACAGGGCCGAACACCGGGGAGCTGTTTTTT.